This passage covers 3 T cell receptor beta chains from one sample sequenced in a study of CD8+ T cells in alopecia areata. Extracted from the samples, RNA was reverse transcribed into cDNA to serve as the sequencing template. The repertoire was sequenced with immunoSEQ multiplex PCR; TCRdb's copy has only in-frame clones and lacks some. The sample has over 100,000 clones, roughly 50% seen once. This sample's treatment: oral pan-JAK inhibitor, 5-10 mg twice daily. Sequencing used CD8+ T cells sorted from blood, obtained at week 24, from a patient treated with tofacitinib. These receptors were taken from a human donor with alopecia areata.

The chain couples TRBV29-1 to TRBJ2-1; D tentatively fits TRBD1 or TRBD2 (5 bases each). CDR1 and CDR2 from the germline V gene are SQVTM and ANQGSEA. There are 12 residues in the CDR3. With 5 bases removed from V and 9 bases from J, the gap between germline ends came to 14 bases. The CDR3 protein is CSVWRGEGEQFF. CDR3 nucleotides: TGCAGCGTTTGGAGAGGGGAAGGTGAGCAGTTCTTC.

The chain employs TRBV13 and TRBJ1-3, with D tentatively TRBD1 (5 bases). This CDR3 comprises 19 residues. The V gene's germline CDR1 is PRHDT and CDR2 FYEKMQ (reference sequence). Trimming removed 4 bases from V and 1 base from J, with 23 bases in between. CDR3 protein: CASSSPSPGDLGSGNTIYF. DNA for the CDR3: TGTGCCAGCAGCTCCCCTTCCCCCGGGGACCTAGGATCTGGAAACACCATATATTTT.

This chain connects TRBV2 to TRBJ2-5, with TRBD1 matching 8 bases. The length of the CDR3 is 18 residues. The germline V gene has CDR1 SNHLY and CDR2 FYNNEI. V lost 0 bases and J lost 5; bases outside the gene matches: 14. CDR3 region: CASSEAIWGQAHLETQYF. For the CDR3, the DNA is TGTGCCAGCAGTGAAGCGATTTGGGGACAGGCTCACCTTGAGACCCAGTACTTC.